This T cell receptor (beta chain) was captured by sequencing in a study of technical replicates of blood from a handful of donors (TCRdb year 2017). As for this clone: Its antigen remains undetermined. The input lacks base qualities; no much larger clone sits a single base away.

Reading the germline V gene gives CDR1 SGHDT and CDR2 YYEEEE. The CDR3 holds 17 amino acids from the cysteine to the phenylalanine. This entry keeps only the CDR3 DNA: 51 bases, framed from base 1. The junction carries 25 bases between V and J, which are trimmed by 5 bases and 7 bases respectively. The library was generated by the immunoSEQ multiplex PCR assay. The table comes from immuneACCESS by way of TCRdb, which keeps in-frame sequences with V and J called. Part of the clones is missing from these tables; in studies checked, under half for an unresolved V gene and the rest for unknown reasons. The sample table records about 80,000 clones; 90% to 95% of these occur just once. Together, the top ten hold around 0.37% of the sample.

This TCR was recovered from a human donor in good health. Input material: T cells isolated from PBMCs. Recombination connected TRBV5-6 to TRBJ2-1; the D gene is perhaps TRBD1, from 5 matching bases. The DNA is TGTGCCAGCAGTTCCAAGACCTGGACACGAAGCGCGAATGAGCAGTTCTTC. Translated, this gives CASSSKTWTRSANEQFF.